The 22 T cell receptor beta chains below all came from one sample that was sequenced in a study of cytomegalovirus exposure and HLA in healthy donors. PCR used 60 Vbeta primers and 13 Jbeta primers. Assay: immunoSEQ multiplex PCR; the TCRdb copy retains only in-frame clones and omits some. The table shows 120,000 or so clones, with about 71% occurring only once. Sample: PBMCs. Receptors were obtained from a woman aged 45-60 years in good health and CMV-seronegative.

The chain joins TRBV30 to TRBJ2-7; D is perhaps TRBD2 (7 bases). The length of the CDR3 is 13 residues. The V gene's germline CDR1 is GTSNPN and CDR2 SVGIG (reference sequence). Trimming removed 0 bases from V and 4 bases from J, with 10 bases in between. This CDR3 is CAWSVGGGYEQYF. The DNA for the CDR3 is TGTGCCTGGAGTGTAGGGGGAGGGTACGAGCAGTACTTC.

This chain links TRBV4-3 with TRBJ2-1; D perhaps matches TRBD2 (6 bases). The CDR3 extends over 18 amino acids. Germline V CDR1 and CDR2: LGHNA, YSLEER. Trimming cost V 0 bases and J 0 bases, with 15 bases left between them. The CDR3 region has the DNA TGCGCCAGCAGCCAAGAAGGGATAGCGGATAGCTCCTACAATGAGCAGTTCTTC. This translates into CASSQEGIADSSYNEQFF.

This clone occurred once. DNA for the CDR3: TGCGCCAGCAGCTTGGTGCACGGAGAGACCCAGTACTTC. Translation gives CASSLVHGETQYF. The V gene is TRBV5-1, the J gene TRBJ2-5; D gene uncertain. This CDR3 has 13 residues. V was clipped by 0 bases and J by 4 bases, with 7 bases between them. Germline CDR1 is SGHRS and CDR2 is YFSETQ. The variable domain in full, completed from reference TRBV5-1 and TRBJ2-5, reads KAGVTQTPRYLIKTRGQQVTLSCSPISGHRSVSWYQQTPGQGLQFLFEYFSETQRNKGNFPGRFSGRQFSNSRSEMNVSTLELGDSALYLCASSLVHGETQYFGPGTRLLVL.

This clone was observed a few times. The rearrangement links TRBV29-1 to TRBJ1-2; tentatively, D is TRBD1 (6 bases). The ends were cut back, 6 bases at V and 2 bases at J, with 10 bases in the middle. The length of the CDR3 is 12 residues. In germline, CDR1 is SQVTM, CDR2 ANQGSEA. In DNA, the CDR3 is TGCAGCGTGGGTGACAGGAACTATGGCTACACCTTC. It is translated as CSVGDRNYGYTF.

The V and J genes are TRBV7-9 and TRBJ1-2; 8 bases map to TRBD1. The germline gives CDR1 SEHNR, CDR2 FQNEAQ (reference sequence). V lost 2 bases, J lost 11 bases, and 7 bases stayed unmatched. This CDR3 is 13 amino acids long. CDR3 loop: CASSLSGQGSYTF. CDR3 in DNA: TGTGCCAGCAGCTTATCCGGACAGGGATCATACACCTTC.

This clone occurred a few times. The genes are TRBV9 and TRBJ2-7, with 11 bases fitting TRBD2. The germline V gene encodes CDR1 SGDLS and CDR2 YYNGEE. The CDR3 covers 16 residues. Trimming cost V 4 bases and J 0 bases; bases outside gene matches: 6. Here the CDR3 DNA reads TGTGCCAGCAGCTCCCAAACTAGCGGGGGCTCCTACGAGCAGTACTTC. Residues: CASSSQTSGGSYEQYF. The entire variable domain, with the rest obtained from reference TRBV9 and TRBJ2-7, is as follows: DSGVTQTPKHLITATGQRVTLRCSPRSGDLSVYWYQQSLDQGLQFLIQYYNGEERAKGNILERFSAQQFPDLHSELNLSSLELGDSALYFCASSSQTSGGSYEQYFGPGTRLTVT.

The chain joins TRBV28 to TRBJ2-7, with D tentatively TRBD1 (6 bases). The germline V gene encodes CDR1 MDHEN and CDR2 SYDVKM. V gave up 4 bases and J gave up 6 bases, with 10 bases separating them. This CDR3 spans 12 amino acids. This CDR3 reads CASSSNRVEQYF. Here the CDR3 DNA reads TGTGCCAGCAGTTCAAACAGGGTCGAGCAGTACTTC.

The gene calls are TRBV27 and TRBJ2-7; TRBD1 aligns across 10 bases. Germline V gives CDR1 MNHEY, CDR2 SMNVEV (reference sequence). The CDR3 consists of 13 residues. Trimming cost V 7 bases and J 5 bases; bases outside gene matches: 5. The chain's CDR3 is CASTGQGSDEQYF. Here the CDR3 DNA reads TGTGCCAGCACGGGACAGGGGTCAGACGAGCAGTACTTC.

This clone was counted between two and nine times. The gene calls are TRBV27 and TRBJ1-4; possible D gene TRBD1, 6 bases. CDR1 MNHEY and CDR2 SMNVEV come from the germline V gene (reference sequence). The germline V and J ends were trimmed by 4 bases and 8 bases, with 23 bases remaining between them. This CDR3 is built from 17 residues. CDR3 coding DNA: TGTGCCAGCAGTTCACCAGCACAGGGCGGTAGTCAAGAAAAACTGTTTTTT. Amino acid sequence: CASSSPAQGGSQEKLFF.

The chain has TRBV29-1 and TRBJ1-1; 9 nucleotides align to TRBD1. The CDR3 runs to 15 residues. Looked up from germline, CDR1 is SQVTM and CDR2 is ANQGSEA. J lost 3 bases, V lost 6 bases, and 11 bases had no gene match. CDR3 protein: CSVGKGQGLDTEAFF. CDR3 coding DNA: TGCAGCGTCGGCAAGGGACAGGGCCTCGACACTGAAGCTTTCTTT.

V is TRBV7-9 and J is TRBJ1-1, with 8 nucleotides matching TRBD1. The CDR3 covers 13 residues. Germline V gives CDR1 SEHNR, CDR2 FQNEAQ (reference sequence). V trimming: 5 bases; J trimming: 10 bases; junction bases outside the gene matches: 9. This chain's CDR3 is CASSQTQGARAFF. CDR3 DNA sequence: TGTGCCAGCAGCCAAACCCAGGGGGCGAGAGCTTTCTTT.

CDR3 sequence (DNA): TGCGCCAGCAGCTTGGGACTAGCGGGAGGGCCAGCCACAGATACGCAGTATTTT. It codes for CASSLGLAGGPATDTQYF. The chain employs TRBV5-1 and TRBJ2-3, with 14 bases matching TRBD2. Germline-derived CDR1 and CDR2 are SGHRS and YFSETQ. The V and J ends lost 0 bases and 2 bases, in that order; junction bases with no gene match: 5. The CDR3 consists of 18 residues.

The rearrangement uses TRBV10-3 and TRBJ1-5; maybe TRBD1 (6 bases). The CDR3 contains 16 residues. V lost 0 bases and J 3 bases, leaving 12 bases between the germline ends. Looked up from germline, CDR1 is ENHRY and CDR2 is SYGVKD. The CDR3: CAISESGGSSNQPQHF. The CDR3 region has the DNA TGTGCCATCAGTGAGTCTGGGGGCAGTTCCAATCAGCCCCAGCATTTT.

V and J are TRBV27 and TRBJ2-5, with TRBD1 matching over 10 bases. CDR3 length: 13 residues. Germline-derived CDR1 and CDR2 are MNHEY and SMNVEV (reference sequence). The junction had 9 bases not matched to a gene; V was cut back by 6 bases and J by 11 bases. CDR3 residues: CASSDRGLGEQYF. Here the CDR3 DNA reads TGTGCCAGCAGCGACAGGGGGCTGGGGGAGCAGTACTTC.

The chain is built from TRBV7-9 and TRBJ1-1, with a possible D match to TRBD1 (6 bases). CDR1 is SEHNR and CDR2 is FQNEAQ in the germline V gene (reference sequence). The CDR3 is made up of 15 amino acids. Trimming shortened V by 1 base and J by 2 bases, and 11 bases separated the two germline ends. The CDR3 here is CASSLEGTPNTEAFF. The CDR3 nucleotides are TGTGCCAGCAGCTTAGAGGGGACACCCAACACTGAAGCTTTCTTT.

The chain carries TRBV5-1 and TRBJ1-1, with unresolved D. The V end lost 0 bases, the J end lost 0 bases, and 9 bases lay between the germline ends. This CDR3 is built from 15 residues. Germline lookup yields CDR1 SGHRS and CDR2 YFSETQ. The CDR3 coding sequence is TGCGCCAGCAGCTTGGAACCGGCGGTGAACACTGAAGCTTTCTTT. The encoded protein is CASSLEPAVNTEAFF.

This clone was counted only a few times. One end of the junction is discordant with germline, which a read error may explain. This chain uses TRBV15 with TRBJ2-1; 13 bases are shared with TRBD2. CDR1 is LNHNV, CDR2 YYDKDF, per germline (reference sequence). The length of the CDR3 is 16 residues. The CDR3 is CATSGLAGVSHNEQFF. Here the CDR3 DNA reads TGTGCCACCAGCGGACTAGCGGGAGTCTCCCACAATGAGCAGTTCTTC.

This chain connects TRBV6-5 to TRBJ2-5; TRBD2 matches at 7 bases. The germline CDR1 and CDR2 sequences are MNHEY and SVGAGI. V lost 9 bases, J lost 5 bases, and 3 bases stayed unmatched. The CDR3 contains 11 residues. CDR3 amino acids: CASTLAETQYF. The CDR3 bases are TGTGCCAGTACACTAGCGGAGACCCAGTACTTC.

Turning to this clone: At one end the junction does not follow the germline gene, possibly because of a read error. The chain carries TRBV7-9 and TRBJ2-7; D is perhaps TRBD1 (6 bases). The CDR3 covers 14 residues. Per the germline V gene, CDR1 is SEHNR and CDR2 is FQNEAQ (reference sequence). The CDR3 loop reads CSSSLGAGAYEQYF. CDR3 DNA: TGTTCCAGCAGCTTAGGGGCAGGGGCTTACGAGCAGTACTTC.

This clone was seen a handful of times. The chain recombines TRBV9 with TRBJ2-6; D is unclear. CDR3 length: 14 residues. Germline V gene lookup returns CDR1 SGDLS and CDR2 YYNGEE. Trimming pared 4 bases from V and 0 bases from J, leaving 5 bases between. The CDR3 region is CASSSVSGANVLTF. CDR3 coding DNA: TGTGCCAGCAGCTCTGTCTCTGGGGCCAACGTCCTGACTTTC.

The CDR3 DNA reads TGCGCCAGCAGCCAAGGGGGGGCTGAAGCTTTCTTT. It is translated as CASSQGGAEAFF. This chain connects TRBV4-3 to TRBJ1-1, with a possible D match to TRBD1 (5 bases). The CDR3 sequence is 12 residues long. V dropped 1 base and J dropped 6 bases, with 6 bases sitting between them. Germline CDR1 LGHNA, CDR2 YSLEER.

Only one count was recorded for this clone. The chain is built from TRBV11-3 and TRBJ2-1; a weak D match, TRBD2 (6 bases). From germline, CDR1 is SGHNT and CDR2 YENEEA. The germline V and J ends were trimmed by 2 bases and 9 bases, with 11 bases remaining between them. This CDR3 comprises 13 residues. The DNA for the CDR3 is TGTGCCAGCAGCTTATTGGAGGGAGTTGAGCAGTTCTTC. Protein product: CASSLLEGVEQFF.